Given below is one T cell receptor (beta chain) in context. Its antigen is not identified. This sample was included in a study of blood T cells in healthy people across ages. Notes on the study in general: PBMCs that were unsorted prevented a conclusive naive versus antigen-experienced comparison. A strong correlation between TCR beta diversity and naive T cell percentage was seen. Diversity estimates drawn from one million T cells were deemed underestimates.

They isolated at least 7 million PBMCs from each sample. Then a second PCR, running roughly 6 to 11 cycles, was carried out with a sample-barcoded 5' primer and a J-beta primer mix. MiXCR was run by TCRdb on the 5' RACE reads, yielding one entry per CDR3 protein. This table holds about a million distinct CDR3 sequences, about 51% found once. V lost 4 bases and J 5 bases, leaving 7 bases between the germline ends. The CDR3 is 12 amino acids. Germline V gene sequence: CDR1 MNHNY, CDR2 SVGAGI (reference sequence). The sample comprised blood. The receptor comes from a woman in her sixties or seventies in good health. The rearrangement uses TRBV6-6 and TRBJ2-3, with D possibly matching TRBD1 (5 bases). CDR3 amino acids: CASSLTEDTQYF. In DNA form, the CDR3 reads TGTGCCAGCAGTTTGACAGAAGATACGCAGTATTTT.